Following are 31 T cell receptor beta chains from one sample sequenced in a study of CD4 T cells in relation to SARS-CoV-2 and coronaviruses. These receptors' antigens are unknown. Profiling relied on immunoSEQ multiplex PCR, and the TCRdb table lists in-frame clones only, not all of them. This table holds about 23,000 clones, 78% found once. The unexposed donors gave CD4+ T cells in about 2011-2018, prior to COVID-19. CD4+ T cells were isolated from the cells after 10 days of culture. Specimen: CD4+ T cells from PBMCs, cultured in vitro. These receptors all come from a human donor in good health.

V usage is TRBV7-9 and J usage is TRBJ2-3; D is undetermined. CDR3 length equals 16 residues. Germline V gene sequence: CDR1 SEHNR, CDR2 FQNEAQ (reference sequence). V lost 2 bases to trimming and J lost 0 bases, with 12 bases between them. CDR3 region: CASSLLTLESTDTQYF. The CDR3 bases are TGTGCCAGCAGCTTACTAACACTCGAAAGCACAGATACGCAGTATTTT.

The chain links TRBV7-9 to TRBJ1-4, with TRBD1 matching over 9 bases. V lost 10 bases and J lost 8; bases outside the gene matches: 14. The CDR3 sequence is 15 residues long. Germline loops: CDR1 SEHNR, CDR2 FQNEAQ (reference sequence). The CDR3 loop reads CAINVAGQGREKLFF. DNA of the CDR3: TGTGCCATTAATGTGGCGGGACAGGGTCGGGAAAAACTGTTTTTT.

This chain uses TRBV5-1 with TRBJ2-7; D is tentatively TRBD1 or TRBD2 (5 bases each). CDR3 size: 15 residues. The germline V and J ends were trimmed by 4 bases and 4 bases, with 18 bases remaining between them. The germline CDR1 and CDR2 sequences are SGHRS and YFSETQ. CDR3 loop: CASSTIGGTPYEQYF. The CDR3 DNA follows: TGCGCCAGCAGCACAATTGGGGGTACACCTTACGAGCAGTACTTC.

This clone was seen just once. V and J are TRBV30 and TRBJ1-6; the D is unclear. In germline, CDR1 is GTSNPN, CDR2 SVGIG (reference sequence). Trimming left V 0 bases short and J 13 bases short, with 19 bases between. This CDR3 is built from 15 residues. CDR3 sequence reads: CAWSVPGSGFSPLHF. CDR3 bases: TGTGCCTGGAGTGTACCGGGTTCGGGGTTTTCGCCCCTCCACTTT.

The chain has TRBV5-1 and TRBJ2-3; unclear D gene. Germline CDR1 and CDR2: SGHRS and YFSETQ. CDR3 size: 16 residues. Trimming removed 4 bases from V and 1 base from J, with 16 bases in between. CDR3 bases: TGCGCCAGCAGCAAAACTCGGGTGACTGGCACAGATACGCAGTATTTT. Amino acid sequence: CASSKTRVTGTDTQYF.

A few counts support this clone. The chain has TRBV2 and TRBJ2-2; tentative D call: TRBD1 (5 bases). Trimming cost V 6 bases and J 1 base, with 6 bases left between them. The CDR3 spans 13 residues. Per the germline V gene, CDR1 is SNHLY and CDR2 is FYNNEI. The CDR3 DNA follows: TGTGCCAGCAGCACAGGGAACACCGGGGAGCTGTTTTTT. Protein: CASSTGNTGELFF.

The rearrangement links TRBV7-6 to TRBJ2-7, with 9 bases fitting TRBD1. Trimming at V came to 2 bases and at J to 2 bases, leaving 4 bases not matched to a gene. From germline, CDR1 is SGHVS and CDR2 FNYEAQ. The CDR3 covers 15 residues. The CDR3 is CASSLRTGAPYEQYF. The CDR3 DNA is TGTGCCAGCAGCTTACGGACAGGGGCTCCCTACGAGCAGTACTTC.

The V and J genes are TRBV19 and TRBJ2-1; D might be TRBD1 (6 bases). The CDR3 is 16 residues long. V shed 1 base and J shed 4 bases, with 14 bases lying between them. Germline V CDR1 and CDR2: LNHDA, SQIVND (reference sequence). The CDR3 sequence is CASSIAASGTYNEQFF. Written as DNA, the CDR3 is TGTGCCAGTAGTATAGCAGCATCCGGGACATACAATGAGCAGTTCTTC.

This clone was seen once. The V and J genes are TRBV6-5 and TRBJ2-2, with TRBD2 matching over 11 bases. Germline CDR1 is MNHEY and CDR2 is SVGAGI. V lost 0 bases, J lost 8 bases, and 5 bases stayed unmatched. CDR3 length: 16 residues. The CDR3 reads CASSYSGTSGTGELFF. The DNA of the CDR3 is TGTGCCAGCAGTTACTCCGGGACTAGCGGAACTGGGGAGCTGTTTTTT.

This chain links TRBV15 with TRBJ2-7, with 8 bases that match TRBD1. The CDR3 runs 17 residues. The V gene's germline CDR1 is LNHNV and CDR2 YYDKDF (reference sequence). The V and J ends lost 0 bases and 1 base, in that order; junction bases with no gene match: 8. The CDR3 loop reads CATSRERTGIRSYEQYF. The CDR3 DNA reads TGTGCCACCAGCAGAGAAAGGACAGGGATTCGTTCCTACGAGCAGTACTTC. Based on the CDR3 plus reference TRBV15 and TRBJ2-7, the full variable domain is DAMVIQNPRYQVTQFGKPVTLSCSQTLNHNVMYWYQQKSSQAPKLLFHYYDKDFNNEADTPDNFQSRRPNTSFCFLDIRSPGLGDTAMYLCATSRERTGIRSYEQYFGPGTRLTVT.

V is TRBV9 and J is TRBJ1-1; D possibly corresponds to TRBD1 (6 bases). The CDR3 is made up of 15 amino acids. Germline V gene lookup returns CDR1 SGDLS and CDR2 YYNGEE. V was cut by 4 bases and J by 0 bases, with 13 bases left in between. CDR3 nucleotide sequence: TGTGCCAGCAGCCTTCGACAGGACCTGAACACTGAAGCTTTCTTT. It codes for CASSLRQDLNTEAFF.

This chain links TRBV10-3 with TRBJ1-1, with D possibly TRBD1 on 6 matching bases. CDR1 ENHRY and CDR2 SYGVKD come from the germline V gene. V lost 4 bases to trimming and J lost 2 bases, with 14 bases between them. The CDR3 extends over 15 amino acids. CDR3 residues: CAISGGQGRNTEAFF. The DNA of the CDR3 is TGTGCCATCAGTGGGGGGCAGGGGAGAAACACTGAAGCTTTCTTT.

This chain links TRBV24-1 with TRBJ1-2; D is undetermined. CDR3 size: 13 residues. Germline V gene lookup returns CDR1 KGHDR and CDR2 SFDVKD. V lost 10 bases and J lost 4, with 15 bases in between. The CDR3 DNA sequence: TGTGCCACTTTTCGGAATTTGGGCTATGGCTACACCTTC. It translates to CATFRNLGYGYTF.

This chain links TRBV28 with TRBJ2-1; possible D gene TRBD1, 8 bases. The ends were cut back, 6 bases at V and 3 bases at J, with 18 bases in the middle. CDR1 is MDHEN and CDR2 is SYDVKM in the germline V gene. The CDR3 loop spans 16 amino acids. The chain's CDR3 is CASRARTGTNYNEQFF. The DNA of the CDR3 is TGTGCCAGCAGGGCCCGGACAGGGACTAACTACAATGAGCAGTTCTTC.

The genes are TRBV19 and TRBJ2-6; no definite D call. V was pared by 5 bases and J by 0 bases, with 14 bases between. Germline CDR1 is LNHDA and CDR2 is SQIVND (reference sequence). The CDR3 is made up of 17 amino acids. The CDR3 sequence: CASSYPRTRSGANVLTF. The CDR3 DNA is TGTGCCAGTAGTTATCCTCGCACCCGCTCTGGGGCCAACGTCCTGACTTTC. The full variable domain, its missing parts supplied by reference TRBV19 and TRBJ2-6, is DGGITQSPKYLFRKEGQNVTLSCEQNLNHDAMYWYRQDPGQGLRLIYYSQIVNDFQKGDIAEGYSVSREKKESFPLTVTSAQKNPTAFYLCASSYPRTRSGANVLTFGAGSRLTVL.

CDR3 nucleotide sequence: TGTGCCAGCAGTTTGGTGACAACTAATGAAAAACTGTTTTTT. This codes for CASSLVTTNEKLFF. The chain has TRBV28 and TRBJ1-4; D gene unclear. CDR1 is MDHEN, CDR2 SYDVKM, per germline. This CDR3 region has 14 residues. V was shortened by 3 bases and J by 0 bases, with 5 bases between the two germline ends.

This clone occurred a few times. The rearrangement uses TRBV7-8 and TRBJ1-1; 8 bases fit TRBD1. CDR1 is SGHVS and CDR2 is FQNEAQ in the germline V gene. This CDR3 has 17 residues. V trimming: 1 base; J trimming: 0 bases; junction bases outside the gene matches: 7. In nucleotides, the CDR3 is TGTGCCAGCAGCTTAGTCGGGACAGGAGCCATGAACACTGAAGCTTTCTTT. Translation: CASSLVGTGAMNTEAFF. Filled out from reference TRBV7-8 and TRBJ1-1, the complete variable domain reads GAGVSQSPRYKVAKRGQDVALRCDPISGHVSLFWYQQALGQGPEFLTYFQNEAQLDKSGLPSDRFFAERPEGSVSTLKIQRTQQEDSAVYLCASSLVGTGAMNTEAFFGQGTRLTVV.

The V gene is TRBV9, the J gene TRBJ2-1; unclear D gene. The CDR3 sequence is 16 residues long. Trimming pared 0 bases from V and 0 bases from J, leaving 10 bases between. From germline, CDR1 is SGDLS and CDR2 YYNGEE. The CDR3 sequence: CASSVDVAHSYNEQFF. The CDR3 nucleotides read TGTGCCAGCAGCGTAGACGTGGCCCACTCCTACAATGAGCAGTTCTTC.

The chain joins TRBV18 to TRBJ2-1; 7 nucleotides line up with TRBD2. V trimming: 3 bases; J trimming: 8 bases; junction bases outside the gene matches: 7. The V gene's germline CDR1 is KGHSH and CDR2 LQKENI. CDR3 size: 14 residues. The CDR3 bases are TGTGCCAGCTCACCCGGGACTACGGTAGATGAGCAGTTCTTC. Its protein product is CASSPGTTVDEQFF. The whole variable domain, filled in from reference TRBV18 and TRBJ2-1, reads NAGVMQNPRHLVRRRGQEARLRCSPMKGHSHVYWYRQLPEEGLKFMVYLQKENIIDESGMPKERFSAEFPKEGPSILRIQQVVRGDSAAYFCASSPGTTVDEQFFGPGTRLTVL.

The chain couples TRBV6-5 to TRBJ1-4; D may be TRBD1 (5 bases). Trimming left V 8 bases short and J 8 bases short, with 15 bases between. Looked up from germline, CDR1 is MNHEY and CDR2 is SVGAGI. The CDR3 is made up of 13 amino acids. The CDR3 reads CASEQVLGEKLFF. The DNA of the CDR3 is TGTGCCAGCGAACAGGTCCTGGGGGAAAAACTGTTTTTT.

The table lists this clone with a few counts. J is TRBJ2-7 and V is TRBV7-3; 7 bases match TRBD1. Germline V gene lookup returns CDR1 SGHTA and CDR2 FQGTGA. J gave up 6 bases and V 4 bases, and 3 bases lay outside the gene matches. The CDR3 covers 12 residues. The CDR3 is CASSSTGSEQYF. As DNA, the CDR3 is TGTGCCAGCAGCTCGACAGGGAGCGAGCAGTACTTC.

This chain connects TRBV27 to TRBJ2-2; 9 bases are a match to TRBD2. The germline V gene encodes CDR1 MNHEY and CDR2 SMNVEV (reference sequence). Trimming took 9 bases from V and 5 from J; bases not matched to a gene: 7. This CDR3 contains 14 residues. CDR3 region: CASARLAGTGELFF. The CDR3 region has the DNA TGTGCCAGTGCGCGGCTAGCGGGGACCGGGGAGCTGTTTTTT.

The gene calls are TRBV11-2 and TRBJ2-7, with D maybe TRBD2 (6 bases). The CDR3 runs to 14 residues. CDR1 is SGHAT, CDR2 FQNNGV, per germline. Deletions cut 2 bases from V and 1 base from J, with 9 bases between. CDR3 bases: TGTGCCAGCAGCTTATTCCGGGAGTCCTACGAGCAGTACTTC. Protein: CASSLFRESYEQYF.

The chain couples TRBV24-1 to TRBJ1-1, with a tentative D call TRBD1 (6 bases). This CDR3 region has 14 residues. Germline V gene sequence: CDR1 KGHDR, CDR2 SFDVKD. Trimming removed 3 bases at V and 4 bases at J, with 11 bases between. The CDR3 DNA reads as TGTGCCACCAGTGATGGACAGCGCTCCACTGAAGCTTTCTTT. This codes for CATSDGQRSTEAFF.

The chain employs TRBV27 and TRBJ2-2; 12 bases are a match to TRBD2. With V trimmed by 8 bases and J by 7 bases, 8 bases remained unmatched. CDR1 and CDR2 from the germline V gene are MNHEY and SMNVEV (reference sequence). CDR3 length: 15 amino acids. CDR3 DNA sequence: TGTGCCAGCTATAGGCTAGCGGGAGGGAGCGGGGAGCTGTTTTTT. Translation: CASYRLAGGSGELFF.

The chain has TRBV6-5 and TRBJ1-5; D not certain. The V gene lost 7 bases and the J gene lost 5 bases, with 18 bases spanning the gap. Germline V gene data show CDR1 as MNHEY and CDR2 as SVGAGI. The CDR3 has 15 residues. The chain's CDR3 is CASTETWQIDQPQHF. CDR3 in DNA: TGTGCCAGCACCGAGACGTGGCAGATAGATCAGCCCCAGCATTTT.

The chain uses TRBV10-3 and TRBJ2-7; the match to TRBD2 covers 11 bases. The germline V gene encodes CDR1 ENHRY and CDR2 SYGVKD. This CDR3 has 15 residues. Trimming took 6 bases from V and 7 from J; bases not matched to a gene: 11. The CDR3 sequence: CAIRSTSGIDGEQYF. In DNA, the CDR3 is TGTGCCATCAGGTCGACTAGCGGGATAGACGGAGAGCAGTACTTC.

The chain uses TRBV5-8 and TRBJ1-1, with D unresolved. This CDR3 region has 16 residues. With 0 bases removed from V and 4 bases from J, the gap between germline ends came to 16 bases. Germline V CDR1 and CDR2: SGHTS, YDEGEE. In DNA form, the CDR3 reads TGTGCCAGCAGCTTGGCCAAAGGCCCTCGGGGCACTGAAGCTTTCTTT. The encoded protein is CASSLAKGPRGTEAFF.

The rearrangement joins TRBV7-3 to TRBJ2-7; 15 nucleotides match TRBD2. The CDR3 extends over 16 amino acids. The V gene's germline CDR1 is SGHTA and CDR2 FQGTGA. Trimming cost V 2 bases and J 4 bases; bases outside gene matches: 3. CDR3 nucleotide sequence: TGTGCCAGCAGCTTAGGACTAGCGGGAGGGCCGTACGAGCAGTACTTC. As protein: CASSLGLAGGPYEQYF.

About this clone itself: A read error may produce the germline difference seen at one junction end. The V and J genes are TRBV7-3 and TRBJ2-5; 7 positions agree with TRBD1. The CDR3 has 14 residues. Germline V lookup: CDR1 SGHTA, CDR2 FQGTGA. The CDR3 loop is CASSLLQGQGTQYF. Here the CDR3 DNA reads TGTGCCAGCAGCCTATTACAGGGGCAAGGGACCCAGTACTTC.

The chain is built from TRBV5-4 and TRBJ2-1; 11 positions agree with TRBD2. Germline V gene lookup returns CDR1 SGHNT and CDR2 YYREEE (reference sequence). The trim removed 0 bases at V and 4 bases at J, leaving 3 bases unmatched. This CDR3 region has 16 residues. CDR3 residues: CASSLGTSGGYNEQFF. Here the CDR3 DNA reads TGTGCCAGCAGCTTGGGTACTAGCGGGGGTTACAATGAGCAGTTCTTC.